A selection of T cell receptor beta chains follows, all from one sample in a study of shared clonotypes between healthy human individuals. Sequenced by immunoSEQ multiplex PCR; TCRdb stores in-frame clones only, minus some. The sample contains 490,000 or so clones, around 80% of which appear only once. The sample taken for sequencing was PBMCs. These TCRs come from a woman between 40 and 55 years old in good health. Some clones in this sample may be carry-over from other donors' samples. CDR3s include the opening cysteine and the closing phenylalanine or tryptophan. The order of the fields is V gene, J gene, CDR3 protein.

TRBV7-2,TRBJ1-2,CASNPRVWAPNYGYTF
TRBV4-2,TRBJ2-7,CASSQEIDSSYEQYF
TRBV28,TRBJ1-1,CASSPEQGNTEAFF
TRBV5-6,TRBJ2-7,CASSPGTGAYEQYF
TRBV7-6,TRBJ2-7,CASSPQVATDEQYF
TRBV28,TRBJ1-1,CASSGLHTEAFF
TRBV6-6,TRBJ2-3,CASSYSIEGRYF
TRBV28,TRBJ2-3,CASGSPDLDTQYF
TRBV5-1,TRBJ1-3,CASSWTGGAETTIYF
TRBV6-1,TRBJ1-5,CASSTDRGGQPQHF
TRBV7-3,TRBJ1-2,CASSLGQGYGYTF
TRBV19,TRBJ1-5,CASSASRSNQPQHF
TRBV27,TRBJ1-4,CASGTGGIEKLFF
TRBV11-2,TRBJ2-3,CASSLALATYTQYF
TRBV19,TRBJ1-1,CASRGPEAFF
TRBV9,TRBJ1-1,CASSYGAWFDTEAFF
TRBV7-9,TRBJ2-7,CASGPGLAEYEQYF
TRBV6-1,TRBJ2-5,CASSEFRGVQETQYF
TRBV5-1,TRBJ2-1,CASSLLSMSSYNEQFF
TRBV4-2,TRBJ1-1,CASSPNRGGTEAFF
TRBV29-1,TRBJ2-7,CSVESLDNYEQYF
TRBV28,TRBJ1-1,CASTRHKMNTEAFF
TRBV29-1,TRBJ2-3,CSVEKMELASDTQYF
TRBV2,TRBJ1-5,CASRGGGVSNQPQHF
TRBV30,TRBJ1-2,CAWRSHARMVNYGYTF
TRBV2,TRBJ1-1,CASRWDTEAFF
TRBV11-1,TRBJ2-1,CASSLVADLGEQFF
TRBV2,TRBJ1-5,CASSLGQGGYQPQHF
TRBV19,TRBJ2-1,CASSAQGGTIYNEQFF
TRBV6-5,TRBJ2-3,CASSYSIASSTDTQYF
TRBV5-6,TRBJ2-7,CASSSIAGGTDEQYF
TRBV7-9,TRBJ2-2,CASSLARGRPGELFF
TRBV7-9,TRBJ2-7,CASSLFGRTLAGGPYEQYF
TRBV10-2,TRBJ2-1,CASSVDYNEQFF
TRBV7-9,TRBJ2-7,CASSPGGDYEQYF
TRBV28,TRBJ1-1,CASSFVDTEAFF
TRBV28,TRBJ2-5,CASSSYTGTSGRGETQYF
TRBV7-7,TRBJ2-5,CASSLEGGTQYF
TRBV5-8,TRBJ2-7,CASSLGRVSYEQYF
TRBV9,TRBJ2-2,CASSVWSGELFF
TRBV2,TRBJ2-3,CASSEAPLGSDTQYF
TRBV6-4,TRBJ2-1,CASSDGPGGQGEQFF
TRBV13,TRBJ2-5,CASSLPSGGVETQYF
TRBV4-1,TRBJ1-1,CASSQIGTGSMNTEAFF
TRBV28,TRBJ2-7,CASNDPGLAGGAYEQYF
TRBV5-4,TRBJ2-3,CASLDEQSASTDTQYF
TRBV5-1,TRBJ2-1,CASLGQGYNEQFF
TRBV20-1,TRBJ2-7,CSARAREQYF
TRBV15,TRBJ1-1,CATSRDLTGEATEAFF
TRBV5-1,TRBJ2-3,CASSSSGSEGDTQYF
TRBV5-4,TRBJ1-2,CASSFAGHGYTF
TRBV7-2,TRBJ2-7,CASSLTVHEQYF
TRBV28,NA,CASSSPLRVSGITIYF
TRBV5-1,TRBJ1-4,CASSRDGGWGEKLFF
TRBV7-9,TRBJ2-1,CASSPPRGLYNEQFF
TRBV7-2,TRBJ1-2,CASSLAVGGAHGYTF
TRBV6-4,TRBJ2-7,CASSDCLPSSYEQYF
TRBV19,TRBJ1-3,CASSTEAGNTIYF
TRBV7-9,TRBJ2-2,CASSLATSGRYTGELFF